Below are 21 T cell receptor beta chains sequenced from a single sample in a study of T cell responses to AZD1222 COVID-19 vaccine. Sequenced by immunoSEQ multiplex PCR; TCRdb stores in-frame clones only, minus some. The data contain 91,000 or so clones, approximately 90% of them seen just once; the ten biggest clones take up roughly 3%. The specimen was peripheral blood, collected 28 days after the second AZD1222 dose. The receptors derive from an adult who received the AZD1222 COVID-19 vaccine.

The CDR3 nucleotides are TGTGCCAGCAGTGACGTTGGACAGGGAAGTAGGGAAAAACTGTTTTTT. Translating it yields CASSDVGQGSREKLFF. V and J are TRBV6-4 and TRBJ1-4; 8 positions match TRBD1. CDR3 size: 16 residues. With 2 bases clipped from V and 8 bases from J, the junction kept 10 bases outside the gene matches. In germline, CDR1 is MRHNA, CDR2 SNTAGT.

This clone was observed a handful of times. V gene TRBV7-8 combines with J gene TRBJ1-5; D is possibly TRBD1 (5 bases). Looked up from germline, CDR1 is SGHVS and CDR2 is FQNEAQ. The length of the CDR3 is 14 residues. V lost 5 bases and J 6 bases, leaving 14 bases between the germline ends. CDR3 in DNA: TGTGCCAGCAGCCTGAAACAGGTCCGTCAGCCCCAGCATTTT. Amino acid sequence: CASSLKQVRQPQHF.

The rearrangement joins TRBV13 to TRBJ1-5; no reliable D call. From germline, CDR1 is PRHDT and CDR2 FYEKMQ (reference sequence). This CDR3 comprises 12 residues. V lost 5 bases, J lost 4 bases, and 6 bases lay in between. The CDR3 loop reads CASSTGNQPQHF. The DNA for the CDR3 is TGTGCCAGCAGCACCGGTAATCAGCCCCAGCATTTT.

This clone has only a few counts. This chain connects TRBV18 to TRBJ2-5; D possibly uses TRBD1 or TRBD2 (5 bases each). Looked up from germline, CDR1 is KGHSH and CDR2 is LQKENI. The CDR3 length is 15 residues. V was shortened by 3 bases and J by 4 bases, with 15 bases between the two germline ends. For the CDR3, the DNA is TGTGCCAGCTCACCCTGGGGCCCTGGGGGAGAGACCCAGTACTTC. It specifies CASSPWGPGGETQYF.

The CDR3 DNA reads as TGTGCCAGCAGCTTAGGGGGCCGGGTTGGGTACACTGAAGCTTTCTTT. It codes for CASSLGGRVGYTEAFF. V usage is TRBV7-9 and J usage is TRBJ1-1; D is possibly TRBD1 (5 bases). Germline values: CDR1 SEHNR, CDR2 FQNEAQ (reference sequence). Trimming shortened V by 1 base and J by 3 bases, and 15 bases separated the two germline ends. The CDR3 length is 16 residues.

The V gene is TRBV7-9, the J gene TRBJ1-1; 8 bases map to TRBD1. Trimming took 5 bases from V and 10 from J; bases not matched to a gene: 6. Germline assignment: CDR1 SEHNR and CDR2 FQNEAQ (reference sequence). The CDR3 has 12 amino acids. The CDR3 bases are TGTGCCAGCAGCACCGGGACAGGCGGAGCTTTCTTT. This gives the protein CASSTGTGGAFF.

The rearrangement joins TRBV5-1 to TRBJ2-7, with 9 bases aligning to TRBD1. Germline CDR1 and CDR2: SGHRS and YFSETQ. With 1 base clipped from V and 3 bases from J, the junction kept 8 bases outside the gene matches. The CDR3 has 16 residues. CDR3 sequence (DNA): TGCGCCAGCAGCTTGAACAGAGCGGACAGGGGCTACGAGCAGTACTTC. Amino acid sequence: CASSLNRADRGYEQYF.

The V gene is TRBV6-1, the J gene TRBJ2-3; 7 bases are shared with TRBD1. Germline CDR1 is MNHNS and CDR2 is SASEGT. This CDR3 region has 18 residues. J gave up 8 bases and V 2 bases, and 19 bases lay outside the gene matches. The CDR3 reads CASSELAPDETGWGTQYF. The CDR3 nucleotides are TGTGCCAGCAGTGAATTGGCGCCGGATGAGACAGGGTGGGGTACGCAGTATTTT.

The chain couples TRBV5-4 to TRBJ1-2, with 9 bases aligning to TRBD1. The CDR3 has 15 residues. The V gene's germline CDR1 is SGHNT and CDR2 YYREEE (reference sequence). The V segment lost 4 bases and the J segment 6 bases; nucleotides outside the gene matches: 10. The chain's CDR3 is CASSLLRTGDDGYTF. The CDR3 nucleotides are TGTGCCAGCAGCCTACTTAGGACAGGGGATGATGGCTACACCTTC.

The gene calls are TRBV5-1 and TRBJ2-1; 8 bases are a match to TRBD2. Germline V gene lookup returns CDR1 SGHRS and CDR2 YFSETQ. V lost 4 bases and J lost 7; bases outside the gene matches: 7. The CDR3 contains 14 residues. The CDR3 protein is CASSLGGLGNEQFF. CDR3 nucleotide sequence: TGCGCCAGCAGCCTTGGGGGACTAGGAAATGAGCAGTTCTTC.

The chain has TRBV27 and TRBJ2-2; 7 bases match TRBD2. V was pared by 3 bases and J by 4 bases, with 5 bases of the junction left unmatched. CDR1 and CDR2 from the germline V gene are MNHEY and SMNVEV (reference sequence). The CDR3 covers 15 residues. CDR3 bases: TGTGCCAGCAGTTTTCTCGGGGAGGGCACCGGGGAGCTGTTTTTT. This translates into CASSFLGEGTGELFF.

This sequence joins TRBV19 and TRBJ2-7; D uncertain. The germline V and J ends were trimmed by 5 bases and 5 bases, with 10 bases remaining between them. The CDR3 runs to 12 residues. The germline gives CDR1 LNHDA, CDR2 SQIVND (reference sequence). CDR3 sequence reads: CASSLPGNEQYF. The CDR3 region has the DNA TGTGCCAGTAGTTTACCCGGCAACGAGCAGTACTTC. The whole variable domain, filled in from reference TRBV19 and TRBJ2-7, reads DGGITQSPKYLFRKEGQNVTLSCEQNLNHDAMYWYRQDPGQGLRLIYYSQIVNDFQKGDIAEGYSVSREKKESFPLTVTSAQKNPTAFYLCASSLPGNEQYFGPGTRLTVT.

V usage is TRBV25-1 and J usage is TRBJ1-6; D is perhaps TRBD1 (5 bases). V was shortened by 2 bases and J by 2 bases, with 10 bases between the two germline ends. The CDR3 extends over 16 amino acids. CDR1 is MGHDK and CDR2 is SYGVNS in the germline V gene. CDR3 sequence: CASSEGGEAYNSPLHF. As DNA, the CDR3 is TGTGCCAGCAGTGAAGGGGGGGAGGCCTATAATTCACCCCTCCACTTT.

The rearrangement uses TRBV6-4 and TRBJ1-1, with D maybe TRBD1 (5 bases). Germline CDR1 reads MRHNA; CDR2 reads SNTAGT. This CDR3 region has 14 residues. The V gene lost 0 bases and the J gene lost 5 bases, with 10 bases spanning the gap. The CDR3 nucleotides are TGTGCCAGCAGTGACTCGGGGGAGGGTACTGAAGCTTTCTTT. Protein: CASSDSGEGTEAFF.

This clone was picked up one time. This chain connects TRBV11-2 to TRBJ1-5; 10 bases are shared with TRBD1. CDR3 length: 15 residues. Germline V gene sequence: CDR1 SGHAT, CDR2 FQNNGV. V was clipped by 5 bases and J by 5 bases; unmatched bases: 6. The CDR3 region has the DNA TGTGCCAGCAGCCAACTCGGACAGGGGGATCAGCCCCAGCATTTT. Protein sequence: CASSQLGQGDQPQHF.

This chain joins TRBV9 and TRBJ2-3, with 9 nucleotides matching TRBD2. The CDR3 is made up of 15 amino acids. J was trimmed by 0 bases and V by 5 bases; bases with no gene match: 4. CDR1 is SGDLS, CDR2 YYNGEE, per germline. DNA of the CDR3: TGTGCCAGCAGTCCTAGCGGGGAAAGCACAGATACGCAGTATTTT. Protein sequence: CASSPSGESTDTQYF.

The chain recombines TRBV7-8 with TRBJ1-6, with TRBD1 matching over 9 bases. The CDR3 sequence is 16 residues long. Germline V gives CDR1 SGHVS, CDR2 FQNEAQ. The ends lost 3 bases at V and 4 bases at J; junction bases unmatched: 4. The CDR3 region has the DNA TGTGCCAGCAGCTTGGCCGGGACAGGGTATAATTCACCCCTCCACTTT. Amino acids: CASSLAGTGYNSPLHF.

The J gene is TRBJ1-2, the V gene TRBV11-3, with D possibly matching TRBD1 (6 bases). Germline assignment: CDR1 SGHNT and CDR2 YENEEA. The V and J ends lost 5 bases and 7 bases respectively, with 11 bases between them. The CDR3 is made up of 12 amino acids. DNA for the CDR3: TGTGCCAGCAGCAAAACAGGGTTTGGCTACACCTTC. This sequence encodes CASSKTGFGYTF.

The chain uses TRBV6-5 and TRBJ2-5; D unclear. The germline V and J ends were trimmed by 0 bases and 4 bases, with 15 bases remaining between them. The germline V gene encodes CDR1 MNHEY and CDR2 SVGAGI. This CDR3 is 16 amino acids long. In DNA, the CDR3 is TGTGCCAGCAGTTACTCGGCATCGGCGAGAGCAGAGACCCAGTACTTC. This encodes CASSYSASARAETQYF.

The chain recombines TRBV12-5 with TRBJ1-1; 8 bases are a match to TRBD1. This CDR3 has 15 residues. Unmatched junction bases numbered 8, after V lost 7 bases and J lost 1 base. Germline CDR1 is LGHNT and CDR2 is FRNRAP. The CDR3 DNA sequence: TGTGCTAGTGCCCCCGGGACAGGAGGGAACACTGAAGCTTTCTTT. It specifies CASAPGTGGNTEAFF. The full variable domain, completed using reference TRBV12-5 and TRBJ1-1, is DARVTQTPRHKVTEMGQEVTMRCQPILGHNTVFWYRQTMMQGLELLAYFRNRAPLDDSGMPKDRFSAEMPDATLATLKIQPSEPRDSAVYFCASAPGTGGNTEAFFGQGTRLTVV.

Worth noting for this clone: Its ends do not fully match the called genes, so a read error is possible. V gene TRBV7-2 combines with J gene TRBJ1-1, with D possibly being TRBD1 (6 bases). The CDR3 length is 15 residues. Germline CDR1 reads SGHTA; CDR2 reads FQGNSA. As DNA, the CDR3 is TGTGCCAGCAGCTTAGCTGGGGTTCGGGACACCGAAGCTTTCTTT. This encodes CASSLAGVRDTEAFF.